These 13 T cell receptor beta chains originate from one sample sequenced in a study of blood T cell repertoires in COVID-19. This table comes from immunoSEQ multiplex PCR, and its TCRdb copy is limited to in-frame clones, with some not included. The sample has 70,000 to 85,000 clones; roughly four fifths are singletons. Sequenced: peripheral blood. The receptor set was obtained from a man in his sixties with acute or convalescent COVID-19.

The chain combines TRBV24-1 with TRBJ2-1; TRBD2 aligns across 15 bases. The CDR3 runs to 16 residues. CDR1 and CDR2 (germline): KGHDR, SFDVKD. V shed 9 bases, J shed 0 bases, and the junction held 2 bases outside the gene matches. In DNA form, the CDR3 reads TGTGCCACCGGACTAGCGGGAGGGAGCTCCTACAATGAGCAGTTCTTC. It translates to CATGLAGGSSYNEQFF.

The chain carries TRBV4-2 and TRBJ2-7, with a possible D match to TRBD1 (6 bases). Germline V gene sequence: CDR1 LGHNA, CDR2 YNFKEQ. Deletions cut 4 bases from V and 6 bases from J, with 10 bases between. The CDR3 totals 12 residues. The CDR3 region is CASSPGVPEQYF. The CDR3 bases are TGTGCCAGCAGCCCAGGGGTGCCCGAGCAGTACTTC.

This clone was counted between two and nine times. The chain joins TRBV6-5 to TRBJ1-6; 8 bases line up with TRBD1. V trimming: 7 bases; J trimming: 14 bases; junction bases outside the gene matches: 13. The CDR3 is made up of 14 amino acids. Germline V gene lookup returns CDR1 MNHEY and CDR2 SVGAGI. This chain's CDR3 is CASNPGQAIGALHF. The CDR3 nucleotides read TGTGCCAGCAATCCGGGACAGGCGATCGGGGCCCTCCACTTT.

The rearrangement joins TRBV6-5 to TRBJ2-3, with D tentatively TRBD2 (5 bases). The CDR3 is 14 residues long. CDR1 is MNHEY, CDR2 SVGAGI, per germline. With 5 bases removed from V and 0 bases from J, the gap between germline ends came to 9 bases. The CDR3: CASSRGTSTDTQYF. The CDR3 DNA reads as TGTGCCAGCAGTCGGGGTACTAGCACAGATACGCAGTATTTT.

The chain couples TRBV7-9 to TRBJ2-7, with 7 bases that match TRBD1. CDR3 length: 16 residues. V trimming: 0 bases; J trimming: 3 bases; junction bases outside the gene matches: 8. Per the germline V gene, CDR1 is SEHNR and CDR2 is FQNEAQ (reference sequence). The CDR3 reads CASSLASGAGGYEQYF. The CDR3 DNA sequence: TGTGCCAGCAGCTTAGCCTCCGGGGCAGGGGGCTACGAGCAGTACTTC.

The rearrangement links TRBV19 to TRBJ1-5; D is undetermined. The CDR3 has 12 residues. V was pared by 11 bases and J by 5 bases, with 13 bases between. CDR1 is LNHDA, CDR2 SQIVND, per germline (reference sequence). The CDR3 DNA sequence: TGTGCCCCCTCCCCCCCCTATCAGCCCCAGCATTTT. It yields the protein CAPSPPYQPQHF.

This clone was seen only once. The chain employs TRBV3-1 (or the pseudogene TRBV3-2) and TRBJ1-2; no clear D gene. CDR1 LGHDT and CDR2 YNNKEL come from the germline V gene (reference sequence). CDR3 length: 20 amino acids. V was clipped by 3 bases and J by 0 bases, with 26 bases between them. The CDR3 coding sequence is TGTGCCAGCAGCCATCTCACAGCCTATTCTCGCGGGGAAGCTAACTATGGCTACACCTTC. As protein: CASSHLTAYSRGEANYGYTF.

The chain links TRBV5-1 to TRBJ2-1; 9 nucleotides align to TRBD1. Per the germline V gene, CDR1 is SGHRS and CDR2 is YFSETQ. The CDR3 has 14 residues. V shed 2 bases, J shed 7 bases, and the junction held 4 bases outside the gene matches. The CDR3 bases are TGCGCCAGCAGCTTCGGGACAGGGATTAATGAGCAGTTCTTC. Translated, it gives CASSFGTGINEQFF.

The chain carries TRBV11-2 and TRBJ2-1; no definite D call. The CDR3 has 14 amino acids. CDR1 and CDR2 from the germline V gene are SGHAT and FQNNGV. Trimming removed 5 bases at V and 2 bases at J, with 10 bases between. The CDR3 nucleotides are TGTGCCAGCAGCCCTTTAACGGCCTACAATGAGCAGTTCTTC. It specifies CASSPLTAYNEQFF.

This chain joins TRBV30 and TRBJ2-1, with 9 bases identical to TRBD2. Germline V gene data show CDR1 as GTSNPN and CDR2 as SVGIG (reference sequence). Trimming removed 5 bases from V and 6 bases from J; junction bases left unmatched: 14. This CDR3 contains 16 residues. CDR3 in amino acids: CAWSTRGGLAFNEQFF. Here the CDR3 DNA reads TGTGCCTGGTCCACCCGAGGGGGACTAGCTTTCAATGAGCAGTTCTTC.

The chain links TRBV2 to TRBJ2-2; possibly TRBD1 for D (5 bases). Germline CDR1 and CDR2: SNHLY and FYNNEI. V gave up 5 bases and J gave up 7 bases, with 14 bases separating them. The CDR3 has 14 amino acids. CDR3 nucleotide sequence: TGTGCCAGCAGTTTACAGGATAGGGTCGGGGAGCTGTTTTTT. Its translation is CASSLQDRVGELFF.

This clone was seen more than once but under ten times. Here the CDR3 reads CASSYSPGALRWGYTF. The CDR3 coding sequence is TGTGCCAGCAGTTATTCCCCTGGGGCGCTCCGCTGGGGCTACACCTTC. The chain uses TRBV6-5 and TRBJ1-2; a weak D match, TRBD1 (5 bases). Germline values: CDR1 MNHEY, CDR2 SVGAGI. The V and J ends lost 3 bases and 8 bases respectively, with 22 bases between them. The CDR3 covers 16 residues.

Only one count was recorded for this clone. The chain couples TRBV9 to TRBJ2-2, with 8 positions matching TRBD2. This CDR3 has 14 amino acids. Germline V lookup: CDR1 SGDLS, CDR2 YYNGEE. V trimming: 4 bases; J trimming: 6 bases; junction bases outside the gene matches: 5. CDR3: CASSLAGWAGELFF. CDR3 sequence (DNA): TGTGCCAGCAGCTTAGCGGGGTGGGCCGGGGAGCTGTTTTTT.